This T cell receptor beta chain was sequenced during a study of vaccination and CD4 T cells after COVID-19. Broader study findings: Among reactive clones from convalescent patients, a median 86.3% appeared only post-vaccination. A relatively small number of convalescent patients were studied, and no early post-infection timepoints were included.

At the Johns Hopkins FTIC core, DNA taken from cultured CD4+ T cells was sequenced by way of the Oncomine TCR Beta short-read assay. Genomic DNA was drawn out of CD4+ T cells grown in culture. TCRdb processed the PCR reads anew with MiXCR; each CDR3 protein has one entry. The sample gives about 9,300 distinct CDR3 sequences, approximately 36% of which show up once; roughly a fifth is in the top ten. Germline V CDR1 and CDR2: MNHNS, SASEGT. This CDR3 is 14 amino acids long. Trimming removed 6 bases from V and 0 bases from J, with 9 bases in between. As for treatment: approximately nine-day PBMC culture with coronavirus spike peptide pools or control peptides (ViraFEST assay). Unexposed donor CD4+ T cells predated the COVID-19 pandemic, collected 2011-2018. After culture for around ten days, isolation of CD4+ T cells was performed by negative selection. This clonotype showed up just a few times. Its matching antigen is unknown.

This TCR derives from a human donor in good health. The sequenced sample consisted of CD4+ T cells from blood, cultured in vitro. The rearrangement links TRBV6-1 to TRBJ1-3; D unresolved. The DNA of the CDR3 is TGTGCCAGCAGGGCGGGGAACTCTGGAAACACCATATATTTT. Translated, it gives CASRAGNSGNTIYF.